This T cell receptor beta chain was captured by sequencing in a study of blood T cells in healthy people across ages. Donors gave around 10 milliliters of peripheral blood apiece. The authors ran a second PCR of about 6 to 11 cycles using a sample-barcoded 5' primer and a J-beta primer mix. TCRdb redid the calling of the 5' RACE reads with MiXCR, one entry per CDR3 protein. This table holds some 550,000 distinct CDR3 sequences, 47% found once. This clonotype was observed at least ten times. The CDR3 totals 13 residues. The trim removed 6 bases at V and 5 bases at J, leaving 3 bases unmatched. Germline V gives CDR1 MNHNY, CDR2 SVGAGI (reference sequence).

V gene TRBV6-6 combines with J gene TRBJ2-1; 8 bases fit TRBD1. The source material was blood. The origin of this receptor is an elderly man in good health. This CDR3 is CASSPTGDNEQFF. CDR3 nucleotide sequence: TGTGCCAGCAGCCCGACAGGGGACAATGAGCAGTTCTTC.